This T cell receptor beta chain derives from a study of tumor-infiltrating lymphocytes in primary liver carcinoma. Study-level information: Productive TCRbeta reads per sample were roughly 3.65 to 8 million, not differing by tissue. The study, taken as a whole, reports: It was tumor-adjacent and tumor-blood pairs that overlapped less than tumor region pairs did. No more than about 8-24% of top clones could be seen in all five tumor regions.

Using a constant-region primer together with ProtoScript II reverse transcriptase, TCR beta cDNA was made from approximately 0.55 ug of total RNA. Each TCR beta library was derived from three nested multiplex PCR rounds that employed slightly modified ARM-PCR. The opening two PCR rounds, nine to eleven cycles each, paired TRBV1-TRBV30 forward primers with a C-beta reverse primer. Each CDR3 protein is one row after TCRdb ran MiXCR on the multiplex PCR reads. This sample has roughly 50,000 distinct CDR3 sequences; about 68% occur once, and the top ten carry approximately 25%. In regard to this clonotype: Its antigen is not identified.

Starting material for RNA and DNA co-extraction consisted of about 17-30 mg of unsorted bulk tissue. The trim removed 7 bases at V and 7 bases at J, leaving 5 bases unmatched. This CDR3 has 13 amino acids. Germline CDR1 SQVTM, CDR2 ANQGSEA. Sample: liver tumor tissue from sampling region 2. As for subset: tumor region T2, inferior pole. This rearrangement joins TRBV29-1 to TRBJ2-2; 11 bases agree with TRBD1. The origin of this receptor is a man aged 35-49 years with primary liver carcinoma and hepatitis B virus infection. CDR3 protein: CSARTGGIGELFF. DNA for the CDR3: TGCAGCGCTAGGACAGGGGGCATCGGGGAGCTGTTTTTT.